What follows is one T cell receptor beta chain and its context. This clone came up once. Its antigen is currently not known. Base qualities are missing; no much larger clone stands one base away. CDR1 is given as LNHDA and CDR2 as SQIVND, both from the germline V gene (reference sequence). Counted from cysteine to phenylalanine, this CDR3 has 13 amino acids. The retained sequence is limited to the CDR3, 39 bases, with the frame set at the first base. V loses 5 bases of germline sequence and J loses 4 bases, and the interval between the two ends is 11 bases. This specimen belongs to a study of blood T cell repertoires in COVID-19 (dated by TCRdb to 2018 to 2021). Regarding the study in general: Samples from collaborators originated in the United States, Italy and Spain and spanned both the acute and convalescent phases of COVID-19. The prospective study material was composed of cDNA or gDNA derived from T cells, B-cell-depleted T cells, or PBMCs. Subjects who had been exposed to COVID-19, were actively infected with it, or had recovered from it provided the deeply sampled blood TCRbeta repertoires that made up the dataset. The repertoires were made available in a free public database intended to serve as a resource for research on the immune response to SARS-CoV-2. The samples were drawn from the first 160 participants of the ongoing ImmuneRACE study and from 1,200 or so subjects provided by 6 global collaborators. A de-identified subject ID, COVID-19 status, age in years and sex were almost always included in the sample metadata. HLA class I and class II types, where available, came from metadata supplied by the sample provider rather than from assay-based typing.

TCRbeta CDR3 regions were amplified from genomic DNA using the immunoSEQ Assay, a bias-controlled multiplex PCR. As for the authors' bioinformatics: Within the assay, amplification of reference gene primers was used to estimate how many nucleated cells each sample contained. Sequence reads were collapsed and filtered to measure the absolute abundance of every unique TCRbeta CDR3 rearrangement. For each sample, productive Simpson clonality was calculated as the square root of Simpson's diversity index across productive rearrangements. The table was pulled from immuneACCESS by TCRdb, which kept in-frame rearrangements only. Such tables lose some clones; where checked, under half of the loss comes from unresolved V genes, and the rest has no known cause. That table is the source of V, J and clone size, and D and trimming were worked out from the DNA. This sample holds about 400,000 clones; around nine tenths were observed only once. The ten largest clones take up roughly a tenth of the sample.

Enrolling through a virtual design, the prospective study's participants ranged in age from roughly 18 to 95 years and lived across roughly 23 United States geographic areas. Cohort assignment in the prospective study relied on participant-reported clinical history from a screening survey and a study questionnaire. Recovered participants in ImmuneRACE Cohort 3 were defined as having two consecutive negative NP/OP PCR tests, clearance from a healthcare professional, or resolution of symptoms. In the prospective study, whole blood, serum and a nasopharyngeal or oropharyngeal swab were collected from each participant by mobile phlebotomists. Prospective study participants could optionally give additional blood draws and questionnaires over a roughly two-month period. Blood samples from the prospective study were shipped frozen or at room temperature prior to DNA extraction. Overall study results and their limits: Clinical and demographic metadata were provided uncurated, with the amount varying by source and participant.

The sequence links TRBV19 to TRBJ1-2, with no reliable assignment of the D segment. Sequencing was done on a sample of PBMCs or T cells enriched from blood (not recorded which). This receptor was identified in a woman aged 45-65 years who had recovered from COVID-19. The CDR3 region reads CASSPSGTYGYTF. The nucleotide sequence reads TGTGCCAGTAGTCCAAGTGGCACCTATGGCTACACCTTC.